The 16 T cell receptor beta chains given below trace back to one sample, sequenced in a study of cytomegalovirus exposure and HLA in healthy donors listed by TCRdb under 2017. The method was the immunoSEQ multiplex PCR assay. For the multiplex PCR, a mixture combining 60 forward primers for TCR Vbeta segments and 13 reverse primers for TCR Jbeta segments was used. TCRdb retrieved this table from immuneACCESS and kept in-frame rearrangements only. Not all clones are present; in checked studies, unresolved V genes account for under half, and no reason is known for the remainder. This sample lists over 150,000 clones; approximately 80% were detected once. 3% to 4.5% of the sample is taken by the ten largest. The sequencing sample was made of PBMCs. The receptors originated from a man aged 25-45 years in good health and CMV-seropositive.

V and J are TRBV29-1 and TRBJ1-1; maybe TRBD1 (6 bases). The germline V and J ends were trimmed by 8 bases and 1 base, with 14 bases remaining between them. CDR1 and CDR2 from the germline V gene are SQVTM and ANQGSEA. The CDR3 is made up of 13 amino acids. CDR3 DNA: TGCAGCCCACGGGACACGGAGAACACTGAAGCTTTCTTT. The encoded protein is CSPRDTENTEAFF. The variable domain in full, with the rest retrieved from reference TRBV29-1 and TRBJ1-1, is SAVISQKPSRDICQRGTSLTIQCQVDSQVTMMFWYRQQPGQSLTLIATANQGSEATYESGFVIDKFPISRPNLTFSTLTVSNMSPEDSSIYLCSPRDTENTEAFFGQGTRLTVV.

The J gene is TRBJ1-1, the V gene TRBV11-1, with D maybe TRBD1 (5 bases). The V end was cut by 5 bases, the J end by 0 bases, with 10 bases between. From germline, CDR1 is SGHAT and CDR2 FQDESV (reference sequence). This CDR3 is built from 14 residues. The CDR3: CASSPRAVNTEAFF. CDR3 in DNA: TGTGCCAGCAGCCCCAGGGCAGTGAACACTGAAGCTTTCTTT.

The chain couples TRBV6-5 to TRBJ1-1; no firm D call. V lost 6 bases to trimming and J lost 1 base, with 9 bases between them. This CDR3 contains 13 residues. The germline V gene encodes CDR1 MNHEY and CDR2 SVGAGI. The CDR3 bases are TGTGCCAGCAGCTATACAGAGAACACTGAAGCTTTCTTT. Translated: CASSYTENTEAFF.

The rearrangement joins TRBV7-9 to TRBJ1-2; 8 nucleotides agree with TRBD1. The V and J ends lost 5 bases and 3 bases, in that order; junction bases with no gene match: 5. Germline CDR1 SEHNR, CDR2 FQNEAQ (reference sequence). This CDR3 comprises 14 residues. CDR3 in DNA: TGTGCCAGCAGCCCCGGGACAGGCGACTATGGCTACACCTTC. Translated, it gives CASSPGTGDYGYTF.

The chain employs TRBV25-1 and TRBJ2-5; TRBD1 is a possible D gene (6 bases). The CDR3 is 13 residues long. V was cut by 3 bases and J by 4 bases, with 9 bases left in between. Germline V gene data show CDR1 as MGHDK and CDR2 as SYGVNS. The CDR3 sequence is CASSDFRGETQYF. CDR3 coding DNA: TGTGCCAGCAGTGATTTCAGGGGAGAGACCCAGTACTTC.

In this sample, this clone turned up once. J is TRBJ2-7 and V is TRBV5-1; D is unresolved. The CDR3 runs to 11 residues. The V end lost 0 bases, the J end lost 9 bases, and 7 bases lay between the germline ends. Germline CDR1 SGHRS, CDR2 YFSETQ. CDR3: CASSLEQTQYF. The CDR3 DNA is TGCGCCAGCAGCTTGGAACAGACGCAGTACTTC.

V gene TRBV9 combines with J gene TRBJ2-7, with D possibly matching TRBD1 (5 bases). Germline V lookup: CDR1 SGDLS, CDR2 YYNGEE. The CDR3 runs to 15 residues. V was pared by 0 bases and J by 0 bases, with 10 bases between. DNA for the CDR3: TGTGCCAGCAGCGTAGGGGGCAGGGTCTCCTACGAGCAGTACTTC. This codes for CASSVGGRVSYEQYF.

The J gene is TRBJ2-3, the V gene TRBV9; a possible D gene is TRBD2 (6 bases). V was trimmed by 0 bases and J by 0 bases, leaving 11 bases between them. The CDR3 consists of 16 residues. Per the germline V gene, CDR1 is SGDLS and CDR2 is YYNGEE. The CDR3, as DNA: TGTGCCAGCAGCGTAGACGGGAGACCTAGCACAGATACGCAGTATTTT. Translated, it gives CASSVDGRPSTDTQYF.

The chain combines TRBV5-1 with TRBJ2-1, with TRBD1 matching over 7 bases. CDR1 is SGHRS and CDR2 is YFSETQ in the germline V gene. J lost 2 bases, V lost 4 bases, and 6 bases had no gene match. The CDR3 length is 15 residues. The CDR3 coding sequence is TGCGCCAGCAGCCTGGAAACAGGGGCCTACAATGAGCAGTTCTTC. This translates into CASSLETGAYNEQFF.

The sample holds one count of this clone. The chain combines TRBV6-6 with TRBJ2-1, with 7 nucleotides matching TRBD2. The V segment lost 5 bases and the J segment 8 bases; nucleotides outside the gene matches: 12. This CDR3 spans 15 amino acids. The germline CDR1 and CDR2 sequences are MNHNY and SVGAGI (reference sequence). The CDR3 loop is CASSPFRSGEDEQFF. In nucleotides, the CDR3 is TGTGCCAGCAGTCCTTTTCGCAGCGGGGAGGATGAGCAGTTCTTC.

J is TRBJ1-1 and V is TRBV19, with D possibly TRBD1 on 6 matching bases. Per germline, CDR1 LNHDA and CDR2 SQIVND (reference sequence). The CDR3 loop spans 12 amino acids. Trimming removed 10 bases at V and 6 bases at J, with 15 bases between. As DNA, the CDR3 is TGTGCCAAAAGCGGGGGGGCCTCTGAAGCTTTCTTT. Encoded protein: CAKSGGASEAFF.

V is TRBV10-3 and J is TRBJ2-1, with 12 bases identical to TRBD1. The V and J ends lost 6 bases and 9 bases, in that order; junction bases with no gene match: 12. This CDR3 comprises 16 residues. CDR1 and CDR2 (germline): ENHRY, SYGVKD. This CDR3 is CAIRTSGTGGFGEQFF. The DNA for the CDR3 is TGTGCCATCAGGACTTCCGGGACAGGGGGCTTTGGTGAGCAGTTCTTC.

V is TRBV2 and J is TRBJ2-7; D might be TRBD1 (6 bases). The CDR3 covers 13 residues. V dropped 6 bases and J dropped 0 bases, with 9 bases sitting between them. Germline V lookup: CDR1 SNHLY, CDR2 FYNNEI. The CDR3 region has the DNA TGTGCCAGCAGCCGGGACACCTCCTACGAGCAGTACTTC. Translating gives CASSRDTSYEQYF.

This chain uses TRBV7-2 with TRBJ2-7, with 8 bases lining up with TRBD2. The CDR3 length is 16 residues. The junction had 4 bases not matched to a gene; V was cut back by 0 bases and J by 0 bases. Germline V gene data show CDR1 as SGHTA and CDR2 as FQGNSA. For the CDR3, the DNA is TGTGCCAGCAGCTTAGCGTCTAGCGGGCGCTCCTACGAGCAGTACTTC. It translates to CASSLASSGRSYEQYF.

The chain recombines TRBV6-6 with TRBJ2-5; 8 bases agree with TRBD2. J was trimmed by 3 bases and V by 4 bases; bases with no gene match: 4. The CDR3 consists of 14 residues. Germline V lookup: CDR1 MNHNY, CDR2 SVGAGI (reference sequence). CDR3 loop: CASSSTGGKETQYF. The CDR3 DNA follows: TGTGCCAGCAGTTCCACGGGGGGGAAAGAGACCCAGTACTTC.

This clone was seen only a few times. The rearrangement uses TRBV2 and TRBJ1-4; D possibly corresponds to TRBD1 (5 bases). Deletions cut 5 bases from V and 8 bases from J, with 9 bases between. Germline lookup yields CDR1 SNHLY and CDR2 FYNNEI. The CDR3 is 12 amino acids. This CDR3 reads CASSRQLEKLFF. The CDR3 DNA is TGTGCCAGCAGTCGACAGCTCGAAAAACTGTTTTTT.